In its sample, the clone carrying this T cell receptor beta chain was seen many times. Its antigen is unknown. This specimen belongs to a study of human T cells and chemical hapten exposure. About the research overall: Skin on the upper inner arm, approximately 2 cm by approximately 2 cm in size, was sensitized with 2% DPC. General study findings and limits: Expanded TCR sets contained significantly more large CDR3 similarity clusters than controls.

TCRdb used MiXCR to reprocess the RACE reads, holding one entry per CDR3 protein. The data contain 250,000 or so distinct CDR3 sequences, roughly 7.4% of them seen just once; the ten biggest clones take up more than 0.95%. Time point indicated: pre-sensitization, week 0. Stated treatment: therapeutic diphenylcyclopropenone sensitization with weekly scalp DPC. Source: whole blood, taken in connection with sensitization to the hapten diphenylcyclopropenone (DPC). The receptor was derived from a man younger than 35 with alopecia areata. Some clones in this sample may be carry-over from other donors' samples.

CDR3: CASSPLTSGGAGGELFF. The CDR3 DNA sequence: TGTGCCAGCAGTCCCCTGACTAGCGGGGGGGCCGGAGGGGAGCTGTTTTTT. The chain employs TRBV27 and TRBJ2-2, with TRBD2 matching 14 bases. V was pared by 5 bases and J by 8 bases, with 10 bases of the junction left unmatched. In germline, CDR1 is MNHEY, CDR2 SMNVEV (reference sequence). The CDR3 contains 17 residues.